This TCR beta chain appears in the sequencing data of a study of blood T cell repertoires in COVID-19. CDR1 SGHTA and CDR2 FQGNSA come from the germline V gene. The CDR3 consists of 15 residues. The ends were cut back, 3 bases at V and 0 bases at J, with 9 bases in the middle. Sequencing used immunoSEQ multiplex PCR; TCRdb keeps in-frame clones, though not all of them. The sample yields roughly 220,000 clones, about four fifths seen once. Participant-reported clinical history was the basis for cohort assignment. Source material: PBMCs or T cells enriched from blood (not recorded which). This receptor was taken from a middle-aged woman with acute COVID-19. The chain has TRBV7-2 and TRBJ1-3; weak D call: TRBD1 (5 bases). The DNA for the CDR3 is TGTGCCAGCAGCTTCTACAGGAGCTCTGGAAACACCATATATTTT. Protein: CASSFYRSSGNTIYF.